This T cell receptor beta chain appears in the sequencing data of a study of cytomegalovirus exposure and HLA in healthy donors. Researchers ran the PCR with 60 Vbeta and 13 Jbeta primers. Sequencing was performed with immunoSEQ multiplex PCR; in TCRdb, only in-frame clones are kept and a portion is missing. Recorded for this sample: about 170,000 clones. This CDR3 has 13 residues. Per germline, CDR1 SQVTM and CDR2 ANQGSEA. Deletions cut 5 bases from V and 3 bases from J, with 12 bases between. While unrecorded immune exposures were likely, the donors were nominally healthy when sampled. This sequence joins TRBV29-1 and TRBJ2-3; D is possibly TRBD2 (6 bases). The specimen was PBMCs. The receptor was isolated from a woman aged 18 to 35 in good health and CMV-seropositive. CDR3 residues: CSVSGGKTDTQYF. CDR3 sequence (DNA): TGCAGCGTTTCTGGCGGGAAGACAGATACGCAGTATTTT.